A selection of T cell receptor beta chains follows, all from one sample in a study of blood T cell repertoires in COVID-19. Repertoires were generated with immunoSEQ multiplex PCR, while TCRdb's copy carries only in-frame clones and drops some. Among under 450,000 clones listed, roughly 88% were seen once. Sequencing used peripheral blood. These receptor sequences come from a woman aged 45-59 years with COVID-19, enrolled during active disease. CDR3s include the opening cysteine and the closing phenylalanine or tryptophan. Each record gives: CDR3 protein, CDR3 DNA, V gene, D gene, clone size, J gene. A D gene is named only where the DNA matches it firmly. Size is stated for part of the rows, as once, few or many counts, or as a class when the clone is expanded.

CASSENQETQYF,TGTGCCAGCTCCGAGAACCAAGAGACCCAGTACTTC,TRBV18,-,-,TRBJ2-5
CASSSTGVNTEAFF,TGCGCCAGCAGCTCGACAGGGGTGAACACTGAAGCTTTCTTT,TRBV5-1,TRBD1,once,TRBJ1-1
CASTQRTGRGEKLFF,TGTGCCAGCACCCAAAGGACAGGTCGTGGGGAAAAACTGTTTTTT,TRBV25-1,TRBD1,-,TRBJ1-4
CASRSQGGDYGYTF,TGTGCCAGCAGGTCACAGGGGGGCGACTATGGCTACACCTTC,TRBV6-5,TRBD1,few,TRBJ1-2
CATQQVGLAGGPYNEQFF,TGTGCCACCCAGCAGGTGGGACTAGCGGGGGGGCCCTACAATGAGCAGTTCTTC,TRBV27,TRBD2,-,TRBJ2-1
CASSLDRTSGHNEQFF,TGTGCCAGCAGCTTGGACCGGACTAGCGGACACAATGAGCAGTTCTTC,TRBV5-4,TRBD2,-,TRBJ2-1
CASSVEGFQPQHF,TGTGCCAGCAGCGTAGAGGGGTTTCAGCCCCAGCATTTT,TRBV9,-,few,TRBJ1-5
CASSLDEGHYGYTF,TGCGCCAGCAGCTTAGATGAGGGCCACTATGGCTACACCTTC,TRBV5-1,-,-,TRBJ1-2
CASSILQGWDNEQFF,TGTGCCAGTAGTATATTACAGGGGTGGGACAATGAGCAGTTCTTC,TRBV19,TRBD1,-,TRBJ2-1
CSVAAAPEEGYTF,TGCAGCGTTGCGGCGGCCCCAGAGGAAGGCTACACCTTC,TRBV29-1,-,-,TRBJ1-2
CASSQADGVNTEAFF,TGCGCCAGCAGCCAAGCGGACGGGGTGAACACTGAAGCTTTCTTT,TRBV4-1,-,-,TRBJ1-1
CASSLDRGGGTEAFF,TGTGCCAGCAGCCTTGACCGGGGGGGAGGCACTGAAGCTTTCTTT,TRBV5-6,-,-,TRBJ1-1
CASSPNTGTTNSPLHF,TGTGCCAGCAGCCCAAATACCGGGACAACGAATTCACCCCTCCACTTT,TRBV11-2,-,-,TRBJ1-6
CALRRARDNYGYTF,TGTGCTTTAAGGAGGGCTCGCGACAACTATGGCTACACCTTC,TRBV6-1,-,-,TRBJ1-2
CASSTSGTGAAEQFF,TGCGCCAGCAGCACCTCAGGGACAGGGGCGGCTGAGCAGTTCTTC,TRBV5-1,TRBD1,-,TRBJ2-1
CAWSGAGKGYEQYF,TGTGCCTGGAGTGGCGCGGGAAAGGGGTACGAGCAGTACTTC,TRBV30,-,-,TRBJ2-7
CACALDEQFF,TGTGCCTGCGCGCTCGATGAGCAGTTCTTC,TRBV30,-,-,TRBJ2-1
CASSAEGSGATDTQYF,TGTGCCAGCAGTGCCGAGGGAAGCGGGGCCACAGATACGCAGTATTTT,TRBV6-2/TRBV6-3,TRBD2,-,TRBJ2-3
CSARLAEEAFF,TGCAGTGCTAGGTTGGCAGAAGAAGCTTTCTTT,TRBV20-1,-,-,TRBJ1-1
CASGAGGTQYF,TGTGCCTCGGGGGCGGGAGGGACGCAGTATTTT,TRBV30,TRBD2,-,TRBJ2-3
CASSLGTANSNQPQHF,TGTGCCAGCAGCTTAGGGACAGCAAATAGCAATCAGCCCCAGCATTTT,TRBV5-5,TRBD1,few,TRBJ1-5
CASSQEGTGIQPQHF,TGTGCCAGCAGCCAAGAGGGGACAGGGATTCAGCCCCAGCATTTT,TRBV3-1/TRBV3-2,TRBD1,-,TRBJ1-5
CASSQDSGLPVDTQYF,TGCGCCAGCAGCCAAGATAGCGGCCTCCCCGTAGATACGCAGTATTTT,TRBV4-1,-,-,TRBJ2-3
CASSLLGGTYEQYF,TGCGCCAGCAGCTTGTTAGGGGGAACCTACGAGCAGTACTTC,TRBV5-1,-,-,TRBJ2-7
CASSKQGIQDEQYF,TGTGCCAGTAGTAAACAGGGAATCCAGGACGAGCAGTACTTC,TRBV19,-,-,TRBJ2-7
CASSSLGGVNQPQHF,TGTGCCAGCAGCTCCCTTGGGGGGGTAAATCAGCCCCAGCATTTT,TRBV9,-,-,TRBJ1-5
CASSYDIRNTEAFF,TGTGCCAGCAGTTATGACATAAGAAACACTGAAGCTTTCTTT,TRBV6-2/TRBV6-3,-,-,TRBJ1-1
CASSQPVGAGESTEAFF,TGTGCCAGCAGCCAACCGGTCGGTGCAGGGGAGAGCACTGAAGCTTTCTTT,TRBV3-1/TRBV3-2,-,-,TRBJ1-1
CASSKLNLGNTGELFF,TGTGCCAGCAGCAAACTCAACCTAGGGAACACCGGGGAGCTGTTTTTT,TRBV5-4,-,-,TRBJ2-2
CASSSRARPRGLFF,TGTGCCAGCAGCTCCCGGGCGCGGCCGCGCGGGCTGTTTTTT,TRBV7-2,-,-,TRBJ1-4
CASSLSSGGDEQFF,TGCGCCAGCAGCTTGTCTAGCGGGGGCGATGAGCAGTTCTTC,TRBV5-1,TRBD2,-,TRBJ2-1
CASVSQSGANVLTF,TGTGCCAGTGTTTCGCAGTCTGGGGCCAACGTCCTGACTTTC,TRBV19,-,-,TRBJ2-6
CAWSQGYNSPLHF,TGTGCCTGGAGTCAGGGGTATAATTCACCCCTCCACTTT,TRBV30,-,-,TRBJ1-6
CASSSPTSGGGSYNEQFF,TGTGCCAGCAGCTCCCCGACTAGCGGGGGGGGCTCCTACAATGAGCAGTTCTTC,TRBV13,TRBD2,-,TRBJ2-1
CASSLGQDNSPLHF,TGCGCCAGCAGCCTGGGACAGGATAATTCACCCCTCCACTTT,TRBV5-1,TRBD1,-,TRBJ1-6
CASSPVSGYGYTF,TGTGCCAGCAGCCCCGTCTCGGGGTATGGCTACACCTTC,TRBV28,-,-,TRBJ1-2
CASSEWALEGAQPQHF,TGTGCCAGCAGTGAATGGGCGTTGGAGGGAGCCCAGCCCCAGCATTTT,TRBV6-1,-,few,TRBJ1-5
CASSLGTGSGNTIYF,TGTGCCAGCAGTTTAGGGACAGGCTCTGGAAACACCATATATTTT,TRBV2,TRBD1,-,TRBJ1-3
CASSRQAPSNYGYTF,TGCGCCAGCAGCAGACAGGCTCCCTCTAACTATGGCTACACCTTC,TRBV5-1,-,-,TRBJ1-2
CASSVWDRQDTEAFF,TGTGCCAGCAGCGTGTGGGACAGACAAGACACTGAAGCTTTCTTT,TRBV7-2,TRBD1,-,TRBJ1-1
CASSFAPGFYLNTEAFF,TGTGCCAGCAGTTTTGCGCCAGGGTTTTATTTGAACACTGAAGCTTTCTTT,TRBV28,-,-,TRBJ1-1
CASSIDTGVNYNEQFF,TGTGCCAGTAGTATAGATACAGGGGTAAACTACAATGAGCAGTTCTTC,TRBV19,TRBD1,-,TRBJ2-1
CASSDEGVRNTEAFF,TGTGCCAGTAGTGATGAGGGGGTTAGGAACACTGAAGCTTTCTTT,TRBV19,-,-,TRBJ1-1
CASVDSNTGELFF,TGTGCCAGCGTGGACAGCAACACCGGGGAGCTGTTTTTT,TRBV6-5,-,-,TRBJ2-2
CASKEGARTFF,TGTGCCAGCAAGGAGGGGGCTAGAACTTTCTTT,TRBV27,TRBD1,once,TRBJ1-1
CASSLVAGVSPLHF,TGTGCCAGCAGTTTAGTGGCAGGGGTTTCACCCCTCCACTTT,TRBV27,-,-,TRBJ1-6
CASSFGGDQPQHF,TGTGCCAGCAGTTTCGGAGGTGATCAGCCCCAGCATTTT,TRBV12-3/TRBV12-4,-,-,TRBJ1-5
CASSTGQGFYGYTF,TGTGCCAGCAGCACGGGACAGGGCTTCTATGGCTACACCTTC,TRBV5-6,TRBD1,-,TRBJ1-2
CASSLFSGFGNEQFF,TGTGCCAGCAGCCTCTTTAGCGGTTTCGGAAATGAGCAGTTCTTC,TRBV3-1/TRBV3-2,-,-,TRBJ2-1
CASSLTGRTEAFF,TGTGCCAGCAGCTTGACAGGGAGAACTGAAGCTTTCTTT,TRBV7-3,TRBD1,-,TRBJ1-1
CASPGPDTQYF,TGTGCCAGCCCCGGTCCAGATACGCAGTATTTT,TRBV6-5,-,-,TRBJ2-3
CASSPIRTGNSGYTF,TGTGCCAGCAGCCCTATCCGGACAGGGAACTCTGGCTACACCTTC,TRBV11-2,TRBD1,-,TRBJ1-2
CASLSGGVADTQYF,TGTGCCAGCTTGAGCGGGGGGGTCGCAGATACGCAGTATTTT,TRBV5-4,TRBD2,-,TRBJ2-3
CASSLRVDRNYGYTF,TGCGCCAGCAGCTTACGAGTGGACAGGAACTATGGCTACACCTTC,TRBV5-1,TRBD1,few,TRBJ1-2
CASSERGHTANYGYTF,TGTGCCAGCAGTGAACGCGGACACACCGCTAACTATGGCTACACCTTC,TRBV6-1,-,-,TRBJ1-2
CASSLEPGGGPIYEQYF,TGTGCCAGCAGCTTAGAACCTGGTGGGGGCCCCATATACGAGCAGTACTTC,TRBV11-2,-,-,TRBJ2-7
CASSPLTGPFSGNTIYF,TGTGCCAGCTCTCCTCTCACAGGGCCGTTCTCTGGAAACACCATATATTTT,TRBV18,-,-,TRBJ1-3
CASSARTSGTGEQYF,TGTGCCAGCAGTGCCCGGACTAGCGGTACTGGGGAGCAGTACTTC,TRBV2,TRBD2,-,TRBJ2-7
CAWSGQLNQPQHF,TGTGCCTGGAGCGGACAGCTCAATCAGCCCCAGCATTTT,TRBV30,-,-,TRBJ1-5